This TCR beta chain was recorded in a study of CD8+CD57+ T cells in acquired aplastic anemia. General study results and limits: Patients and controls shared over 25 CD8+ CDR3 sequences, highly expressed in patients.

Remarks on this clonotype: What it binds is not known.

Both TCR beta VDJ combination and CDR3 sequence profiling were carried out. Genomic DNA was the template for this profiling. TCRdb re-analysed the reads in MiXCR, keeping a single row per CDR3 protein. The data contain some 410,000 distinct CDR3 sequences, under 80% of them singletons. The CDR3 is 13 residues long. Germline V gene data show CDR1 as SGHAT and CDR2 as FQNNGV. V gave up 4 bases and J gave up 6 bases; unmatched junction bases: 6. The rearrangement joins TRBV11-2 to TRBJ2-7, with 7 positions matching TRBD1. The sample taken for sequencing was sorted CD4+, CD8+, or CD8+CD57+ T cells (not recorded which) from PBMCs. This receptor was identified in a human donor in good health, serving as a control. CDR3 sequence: CASSSSTGSEQYF. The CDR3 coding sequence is TGTGCCAGCAGCTCATCGACAGGGAGCGAGCAGTACTTC.